The 3 T cell receptor beta chains below all came from one sample that was sequenced in a study of T cells in Graves' hyperthyroidism and ophthalmopathy (dated by TCRdb to the late 2010s). The method behind the library was multiplex PCR. The reads were generated on an Illumina HiSeq 2000. Amplification of TCR beta CDR3 regions was carried out from RNA transcripts. For the first round of RT-PCR on the TCR CDR3, the HTBI primer set was used together with the Qiagen OneStep RT-PCR kit. TCRdb's own reprocessing of the public reads used fastp at Q25 and MiXCR and kept productive beta chains. Rows with a matching CDR3 protein are joined into one entry that keeps the most common DNA and genes. The sample yields hundreds of thousands of distinct CDR3 sequences; approximately 42% were counted once. The ten top clones hold less than 8.5% of the sample. The sequenced sample consisted of peripheral blood or thyroid tissue (not recorded which). These receptors were obtained from an adult man with Graves' disease, either hyperthyroidism or ophthalmopathy (not recorded which).

The chain employs TRBV4-2 and TRBJ1-5; 7 bases agree with TRBD1. The V and J ends lost 1 base and 4 bases, in that order; junction bases with no gene match: 7. In germline, CDR1 is LGHNA, CDR2 YNFKEQ. There are 16 residues in the CDR3. DNA of the CDR3: TGTGCCAGCAGCCAAGTCCCAGGGGGTCATAATCAGCCCCAGCATTTT. Protein sequence: CASSQVPGGHNQPQHF.

In its sample, this clonotype was seen a few times. CDR3: CASSPPVLETQYF. The CDR3 DNA reads TGCGCCAGCAGCCCACCCGTTCTGGAGACCCAGTACTTC. V and J are TRBV5-1 and TRBJ2-5; D gene uncertain. Germline V CDR1 and CDR2: SGHRS, YFSETQ. This CDR3 contains 13 residues. V was pared by 4 bases and J by 5 bases, with 12 bases between.

This sequence joins TRBV7-9 and TRBJ1-2, with a weak D call TRBD1 (5 bases). The CDR3 spans 12 residues. Germline V gene data show CDR1 as SEHNR and CDR2 as FQNEAQ (reference sequence). V gave up 8 bases and J gave up 3 bases, with 10 bases separating them. The CDR3 here is CASSPQDYGYTF. The CDR3, as DNA: TGTGCCAGCTCACCACAGGACTATGGCTACACCTTC.